The present TCR beta chain was sequenced within a study of blood T cells in healthy people across ages. The second PCR ran about 6 to 11 cycles with a sample-barcoded 5' primer and J-beta primers. Every sample gave at least 3 million paired-end reads containing CDR3. Each CDR3 protein gets one entry after TCRdb re-called the 5' RACE reads with MiXCR. The table records around 650,000 distinct CDR3 sequences, approximately 29% of them present only once. This clonotype has ten or more counts. V was clipped by 1 base and J by 7 bases; unmatched bases: 8. CDR3 length: 17 amino acids. Germline V lookup: CDR1 MGHRA, CDR2 YSYEKL.

The sequenced sample was blood. This clonotype was sampled from a woman of 80 years or more in good health. V and J are TRBV4-1 and TRBJ2-1, with 12 bases lining up with TRBD2. CDR3 nucleotides: TGCGCCAGCAGCCAAGCCCTCTCTAGCGGGGGGGAGAATGAGCAGTTCTTC. Translated: CASSQALSSGGENEQFF.